The present entry profiles one TCR beta chain with its context. What it binds is unknown. Researchers ran the PCR with 60 Vbeta and 13 Jbeta primers. The repertoire was sequenced with immunoSEQ multiplex PCR; TCRdb's copy has only in-frame clones and lacks some. The sample carries approximately 240,000 clones, 77% recorded once. These data belong to a study of cytomegalovirus exposure and HLA in healthy donors. Findings and caveats of the study: TCR beta chains associated with HLA were, in a later analysis, more clonally expanded than equally common others. No immune exposure information besides CMV serostatus was available. The CMV antigen specificity of a few CMV-associated chains was confirmed through in vitro analysis. A list of approximately 160 TCR beta chains associated with cytomegalovirus was given.

Germline V gives CDR1 MNHEY, CDR2 SVGAGI. The CDR3 has 14 amino acids. V lost 2 bases and J 8 bases, leaving 15 bases between the germline ends. Sample: PBMCs. The J gene is TRBJ1-2, the V gene TRBV6-5, with D possibly being TRBD1 (6 bases). This receptor was obtained from a woman aged 60-75 years in good health and CMV-seropositive. This CDR3 reads CASSYGGGAEGYTF. CDR3 bases: TGTGCCAGCAGTTACGGCGGGGGGGCAGAGGGCTACACCTTC.